The rows below give T cell receptor beta chains drawn from one sample of a study of blood T cell repertoires in COVID-19. Using immunoSEQ multiplex PCR, the repertoire was profiled, and TCRdb retains in-frame clones only, with some absent. The sample has some 66,000 clones, over 85% seen once. The sequencing input was peripheral blood. The receptors come from a man between 65 and 85 years old with active COVID-19. Both conserved end residues are part of each CDR3. The order of the fields is V gene, J gene, CDR3 protein.

v_gene: TRBV4-1; j_gene: TRBJ2-5; CDR3aa: CASSQDPQGGLETQYF
v_gene: TRBV5-1; j_gene: TRBJ1-1; CDR3aa: CASSFSGGLGTEAFF
v_gene: TRBV6-5; j_gene: TRBJ2-3; CDR3aa: CASSSLRTDTQYF
v_gene: TRBV19; j_gene: TRBJ1-5; CDR3aa: CASSSGTGGAVQPQHF
v_gene: TRBV4-2; j_gene: TRBJ2-5; CDR3aa: CASSQGSAGEETQYF
v_gene: TRBV18; j_gene: TRBJ1-5; CDR3aa: CASSRDRINQPQHF
v_gene: TRBV4-3; j_gene: TRBJ2-2; CDR3aa: CASSQAAGTNTGELFF
v_gene: TRBV24-1; j_gene: TRBJ2-2; CDR3aa: CATQASSGVTGELFF
v_gene: TRBV10-2; j_gene: TRBJ2-3; CDR3aa: CASRSFVGGGAGDTQYF
v_gene: TRBV9; j_gene: TRBJ1-4; CDR3aa: CASSSFSGEKLFF
v_gene: TRBV6-5; j_gene: TRBJ2-1; CDR3aa: CASSYSRRAYNEQFF
v_gene: TRBV10-3; j_gene: TRBJ1-2; CDR3aa: CAISESYSSYGYTF
v_gene: TRBV19; j_gene: TRBJ1-2; CDR3aa: CASRTGTNYGYTF
v_gene: TRBV7-9; j_gene: TRBJ1-2; CDR3aa: CASSITNYGYTF
v_gene: TRBV5-1; j_gene: TRBJ1-1; CDR3aa: CASSLVTGNTEAFF
v_gene: TRBV3-1/TRBV3-2; j_gene: TRBJ2-3; CDR3aa: CASSRRSGGAVGDTQYF
v_gene: TRBV19; j_gene: TRBJ1-5; CDR3aa: CASSGRTDSNQPQHF
v_gene: TRBV2; j_gene: TRBJ2-1; CDR3aa: CATLSGSYNEQFF
v_gene: TRBV4-3; j_gene: TRBJ1-3; CDR3aa: CASSRGRGLYTIYF
v_gene: TRBV5-6; j_gene: TRBJ2-1; CDR3aa: CASSIRTGNEQFF
v_gene: TRBV6-6; j_gene: TRBJ2-2; CDR3aa: CASSYPNTGGGELFF
v_gene: TRBV6-2/TRBV6-3; j_gene: TRBJ2-1; CDR3aa: CASSYGGRRPNEQFF
v_gene: TRBV5-5; j_gene: TRBJ1-4; CDR3aa: CASSLGAGRTGNEKLFF
v_gene: TRBV19; j_gene: TRBJ1-5; CDR3aa: CASSSFGTGEAQPQHF